This T cell receptor beta chain appears in the sequencing data of a study of blood T cell repertoires in COVID-19. Method: immunoSEQ multiplex PCR; TCRdb's copy keeps in-frame clones and lacks some. The table has about 50,000 clones, around four fifths seen once; the top ten hold around 13%. Trimming took 5 bases from V and 5 from J; bases not matched to a gene: 5. Germline lookup yields CDR1 LGHDT and CDR2 YNNKEL (reference sequence). The CDR3 runs to 13 residues. The chain uses TRBV3-1 (or the pseudogene TRBV3-2) and TRBJ2-7, with 8 bases fitting TRBD2. The sequenced sample was peripheral blood. The receptor was isolated from a human donor in a cohort sampled during active COVID-19. The chain's CDR3 is CASSYYGGDEQYF. The CDR3, as DNA: TGTGCCAGCAGCTACTACGGGGGGGACGAGCAGTACTTC.